These 6 T cell receptor beta chains were sequenced from one sample in a study of T cells in Graves' hyperthyroidism and ophthalmopathy. RNA transcripts yielded amplified TCR beta CDR3 regions. With the HTBI primer set, the TCR CDR3 went through a first round of RT-PCR. One entry per CDR3 protein, called by TCRdb with MiXCR from the multiplex PCR reads. The sample yields 600,000 to 900,000 distinct CDR3 sequences, approximately 16% seen once. The sequencing sample was made of blood. The receptor source for this set is a man between 18 and 29 years old with Graves' hyperthyroidism.

This clonotype appeared a few times. The chain recombines TRBV28 with TRBJ1-6; D call uncertain. The CDR3 contains 18 residues. Germline assignment: CDR1 MDHEN and CDR2 SYDVKM. V was cut by 1 base and J by 0 bases, with 13 bases left in between. Written as DNA, the CDR3 is TGTGCCAGCAGTTTATATGCCAGCTTAAGCTCCTATAATTCACCCCTCCACTTT. Residues: CASSLYASLSSYNSPLHF.

This clonotype was observed a few times. The chain carries TRBV28 and TRBJ2-1; TRBD1 aligns across 7 bases. V was pared by 2 bases and J by 8 bases, with 9 bases of the junction left unmatched. Germline V lookup: CDR1 MDHEN, CDR2 SYDVKM. This CDR3 has 15 amino acids. Here the CDR3 DNA reads TGTGCCAGCAGTTTAGTCTCAGGGGGAATCGATGAGCAGTTCTTC. It is translated as CASSLVSGGIDEQFF.

This clonotype was recorded many times. The chain combines TRBV5-1 with TRBJ1-1; D gene unclear. V shed 2 bases and J shed 4 bases, with 15 bases lying between them. The CDR3 runs to 15 residues. The V gene's germline CDR1 is SGHRS and CDR2 YFSETQ. Here the CDR3 reads CASSLSGTQSTEAFF. The CDR3 DNA is TGCGCCAGCAGCTTATCAGGCACCCAGAGCACTGAAGCTTTCTTT.

This clonotype was detected many times. The chain is built from TRBV28 and TRBJ2-3; a weak D match, TRBD2 (6 bases). V was pared by 3 bases and J by 3 bases, with 13 bases between. The length of the CDR3 is 15 residues. In germline, CDR1 is MDHEN, CDR2 SYDVKM. The CDR3 sequence: CASSFRGTFTDTQYF. In DNA, the CDR3 is TGTGCCAGCAGTTTTCGGGGGACTTTTACAGATACGCAGTATTTT.

This clonotype has only a few counts. V usage is TRBV6-1 and J usage is TRBJ1-1; D remains unclear. The ends were cut back, 3 bases at V and 5 bases at J, with 10 bases in the middle. The germline V gene encodes CDR1 MNHNS and CDR2 SASEGT. This CDR3 has 13 residues. The CDR3 spells CASSEYPVTEAFF. The CDR3 bases are TGTGCCAGCAGTGAGTACCCGGTGACTGAAGCTTTCTTT.

This clonotype has only a few counts. The chain combines TRBV2 with TRBJ1-5; D uncertain. Looked up from germline, CDR1 is SNHLY and CDR2 is FYNNEI. Trimming removed 5 bases from V and 5 bases from J, with 10 bases in between. This CDR3 has 13 amino acids. CDR3 coding DNA: TGTGCCAGCAGTTGGACGGGGTATCAGCCCCAGCATTTT. It codes for CASSWTGYQPQHF.